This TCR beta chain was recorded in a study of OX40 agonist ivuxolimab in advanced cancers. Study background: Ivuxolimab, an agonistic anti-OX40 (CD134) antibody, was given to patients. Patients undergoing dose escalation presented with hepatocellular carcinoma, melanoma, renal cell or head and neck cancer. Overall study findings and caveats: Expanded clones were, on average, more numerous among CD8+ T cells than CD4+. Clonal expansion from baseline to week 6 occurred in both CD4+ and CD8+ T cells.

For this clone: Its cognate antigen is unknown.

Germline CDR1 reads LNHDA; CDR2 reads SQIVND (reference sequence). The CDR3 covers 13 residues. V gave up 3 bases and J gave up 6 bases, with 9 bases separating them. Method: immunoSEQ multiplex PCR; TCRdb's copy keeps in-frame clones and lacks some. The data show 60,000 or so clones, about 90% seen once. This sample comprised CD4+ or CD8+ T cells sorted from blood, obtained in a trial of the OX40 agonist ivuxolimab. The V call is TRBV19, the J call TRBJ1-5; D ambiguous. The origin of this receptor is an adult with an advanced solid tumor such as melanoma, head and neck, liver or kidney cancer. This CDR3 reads CASSITWVQPQHF. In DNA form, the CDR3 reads TGTGCCAGTAGTATCACCTGGGTTCAGCCCCAGCATTTT.